The 31 T cell receptor beta chains reported below all come from one sample, sequenced in a study of T cells after posttransplantation cyclophosphamide. Assay used: immunoSEQ multiplex PCR; TCRdb lists only in-frame clones, some missing. The sample lists about 19,000 clones, less than 85% occurring once. The material sequenced was memory CD4+ T cells sorted from blood. These receptor sequences come from a man aged 30 to 45 in good health and a related stem cell transplant donor.

V gene TRBV6-1 combines with J gene TRBJ2-3; 7 positions match TRBD1. Trimming took 6 bases from V and 0 from J; bases not matched to a gene: 6. Germline V lookup: CDR1 MNHNS, CDR2 SASEGT. CDR3 length equals 15 residues. CDR3 sequence (DNA): TGTGCCAGCAGCGTAGACAGGGTGAGCACAGATACGCAGTATTTT. This translates into CASSVDRVSTDTQYF.

This chain links TRBV28 with TRBJ1-3; 7 bases agree with TRBD1. V was clipped by 5 bases and J by 0 bases; unmatched bases: 7. The CDR3 runs to 16 residues. Germline V gene sequence: CDR1 MDHEN, CDR2 SYDVKM. The CDR3 bases are TGTGCCAGCAGTCGAACGCGGGACAGCTCTGGAAACACCATATATTTT. It is translated as CASSRTRDSSGNTIYF.

In its sample, this clone was seen a few times. This sequence joins TRBV5-5 and TRBJ2-2; the match to TRBD2 covers 8 bases. The V segment lost 4 bases and the J segment 2 bases; nucleotides outside the gene matches: 1. There are 14 residues in the CDR3. CDR1 and CDR2 (germline): SGHKS, YYEKEE (reference sequence). CDR3 region: CASSRTSNTGELFF. The DNA for the CDR3 is TGTGCCAGCAGCAGGACTAGCAACACCGGGGAGCTGTTTTTT.

V usage is TRBV11-2 and J usage is TRBJ1-6; D might be TRBD1 (5 bases). Trimming shortened V by 5 bases and J by 7 bases, and 12 bases separated the two germline ends. CDR1 SGHAT and CDR2 FQNNGV come from the germline V gene. This CDR3 has 14 amino acids. CDR3 residues: CASSEAGLNSPLHF. Here the CDR3 DNA reads TGTGCCAGCAGCGAAGCAGGGTTAAATTCACCCCTCCACTTT.

The chain recombines TRBV5-5 with TRBJ1-6; 8 positions agree with TRBD1. V trimming: 2 bases; J trimming: 8 bases; junction bases outside the gene matches: 3. Germline V gives CDR1 SGHKS, CDR2 YYEKEE (reference sequence). This CDR3 contains 14 residues. DNA for the CDR3: TGTGCCAGCAGCTTACAGGGGGAGGATTCACCCCTCCACTTT. Translation: CASSLQGEDSPLHF.

The chain uses TRBV27 and TRBJ2-7, with TRBD1 identical over 8 bases. The CDR3 sequence is 15 residues long. The ends lost 5 bases at V and 7 bases at J; junction bases unmatched: 13. CDR1 is MNHEY and CDR2 is SMNVEV in the germline V gene (reference sequence). CDR3 DNA: TGTGCCAGCAGTGCCTTCAGGGGGCTGTTGGGGGAGCAGTACTTC. This gives the protein CASSAFRGLLGEQYF.

The count of this clone is one. This chain connects TRBV7-9 to TRBJ2-7; perhaps TRBD1 as D (5 bases). The CDR3 sequence is 12 residues long. Germline values: CDR1 SEHNR, CDR2 FQNEAQ (reference sequence). V lost 3 bases and J lost 3, with 6 bases in between. CDR3 loop: CASSLGRYEQYF. The CDR3 DNA sequence: TGTGCCAGCAGCTTGGGGCGCTACGAGCAGTACTTC.

The chain is built from TRBV5-6 and TRBJ2-1; D not resolved. CDR3 size: 13 residues. CDR1 is SGHDT and CDR2 is YYEEEE in the germline V gene. The V and J ends lost 4 bases and 8 bases respectively, with 13 bases between them. CDR3 amino acids: CASSAQQRHEQFF. The CDR3 bases are TGTGCCAGCAGCGCACAGCAAAGGCATGAGCAGTTCTTC.

This sequence joins TRBV18 and TRBJ2-1; TRBD2 aligns across 11 bases. Losses at the gene ends were 3 bases for V and 3 bases for J; bases not matched to a gene: 4. The germline CDR1 and CDR2 sequences are KGHSH and LQKENI. The CDR3 runs to 16 residues. For the CDR3, the DNA is TGTGCCAGCTCACCGAGGACTAGCGGGCGCTACAATGAGCAGTTCTTC. This sequence encodes CASSPRTSGRYNEQFF.

As concerns this clone: Different DNA sequences within this sample yield the same CDR3. The J gene is TRBJ1-1, the V gene TRBV18, with D possibly TRBD1 on 6 matching bases. The length of the CDR3 is 16 residues. Trimming pared 3 bases from V and 0 bases from J, leaving 14 bases between. Germline loops: CDR1 KGHSH, CDR2 LQKENI. DNA for the CDR3: TGTGCCAGCTCACCGCCTAACAGGGCCATGAACACTGAAGCTTTCTTT. Protein sequence: CASSPPNRAMNTEAFF.

Comment on this clone: Other DNA sequences within the sample encode an identical CDR3. V gene TRBV5-6 combines with J gene TRBJ2-5; tentatively, D is TRBD2 (7 bases). Germline CDR1 and CDR2: SGHDT and YYEEEE. CDR3 length equals 15 residues. Trimming shortened V by 4 bases and J by 2 bases, and 15 bases separated the two germline ends. CDR3 loop: CASSTPGGVQETQYF. The DNA of the CDR3 is TGTGCCAGCAGCACGCCGGGGGGCGTACAAGAGACCCAGTACTTC. The full variable domain, in which reference TRBV5-6 and TRBJ2-5 provide the parts outside the CDR3, is DAGVTQSPTHLIKTRGQQVTLRCSPKSGHDTVSWYQQALGQGPQFIFQYYEEEERQRGNFPDRFSGHQFPNYSSELNVNALLLGDSALYLCASSTPGGVQETQYFGPGTRLLVL.

This chain joins TRBV11-2 and TRBJ1-2, with D tentatively TRBD1 (5 bases). CDR3 size: 12 residues. Germline V lookup: CDR1 SGHAT, CDR2 FQNNGV. Trimming removed 5 bases at V and 8 bases at J, with 12 bases between. The CDR3 DNA reads TGTGCCAGCAGCGTCGGGGGTGGCGGCTACACCTTC. This sequence encodes CASSVGGGGYTF.

This clone was observed once. The V gene is TRBV9, the J gene TRBJ2-1; 7 nucleotides agree with TRBD2. The germline V gene encodes CDR1 SGDLS and CDR2 YYNGEE. With V trimmed by 4 bases and J by 3 bases, 7 bases remained unmatched. This CDR3 has 15 residues. The CDR3 here is CASSIDGGIYNEQFF. Here the CDR3 DNA reads TGTGCCAGCAGCATTGACGGGGGGATCTACAATGAGCAGTTCTTC.

The V call is TRBV28, the J call TRBJ2-1; D gene ambiguous. CDR3 size: 15 residues. The V end lost 6 bases, the J end lost 9 bases, and 21 bases lay between the germline ends. Per the germline V gene, CDR1 is MDHEN and CDR2 is SYDVKM. CDR3 bases: TGTGCCAGCAGGAACATGGAAGTTAGACAAGTTGAGCAGTTCTTC. Protein sequence: CASRNMEVRQVEQFF.

The rearrangement joins TRBV28 to TRBJ1-4; D is possibly TRBD1 (5 bases). V was cut by 7 bases and J by 3 bases, with 12 bases left in between. The germline gives CDR1 MDHEN, CDR2 SYDVKM. The CDR3 totals 14 residues. In DNA, the CDR3 is TGTGCCAGCATCAAAGGGGATGCTAATGAAAAACTGTTTTTT. Protein: CASIKGDANEKLFF.

This clone was recorded a few times. The chain links TRBV19 to TRBJ1-4; 9 bases agree with TRBD1. The germline CDR1 and CDR2 sequences are LNHDA and SQIVND (reference sequence). The CDR3 loop spans 16 amino acids. V lost 6 bases and J lost 7; bases outside the gene matches: 12. CDR3 bases: TGTGCCAGTAGGCTGGGACAGGGCCGGGCAGGTGAAAAACTGTTTTTT. It specifies CASRLGQGRAGEKLFF.

The gene calls are TRBV19 and TRBJ1-5; D unclear. Deletions cut 6 bases from V and 5 bases from J, with 17 bases between. The CDR3 runs 15 residues. Germline V CDR1 and CDR2: LNHDA, SQIVND (reference sequence). The CDR3: CASSPAGSLHQPQHF. The CDR3 DNA reads TGTGCCAGTAGCCCAGCGGGGTCTCTCCATCAGCCCCAGCATTTT.

The V call is TRBV25-1, the J call TRBJ2-5; TRBD2 matches at 8 bases. The germline gives CDR1 MGHDK, CDR2 SYGVNS. The V and J ends lost 3 bases and 2 bases, in that order; junction bases with no gene match: 5. The CDR3 loop spans 15 amino acids. The CDR3 sequence: CASSERGEKQETQYF. As DNA, the CDR3 is TGTGCCAGCAGTGAGCGGGGGGAAAAACAAGAGACCCAGTACTTC.

The rearrangement joins TRBV5-4 to TRBJ1-3, with no clear D. CDR1 and CDR2 (germline): SGHNT, YYREEE (reference sequence). Between the trimmed V and J ends, which lost 1 base and 4 bases, there was a span of 6 bases. This CDR3 contains 13 residues. The DNA of the CDR3 is TGTGCCAGCAGCTTGCCCAGGGGAAACACCATATATTTT. Its translation is CASSLPRGNTIYF.

This chain uses TRBV28 with TRBJ2-3; possibly TRBD1 for D (6 bases). The CDR3 spans 15 residues. CDR1 is MDHEN and CDR2 is SYDVKM in the germline V gene. V lost 5 bases and J 4 bases, leaving 16 bases between the germline ends. CDR3 in amino acids: CASSPHQTGSDTQYF. The CDR3 region has the DNA TGTGCCAGCAGTCCCCACCAAACAGGGTCAGATACGCAGTATTTT.

This clone was seen only once. V is TRBV2 and J is TRBJ2-2; TRBD2 agrees at 15 bases. The germline V gene has CDR1 SNHLY and CDR2 FYNNEI. V was clipped by 8 bases and J by 1 base; unmatched bases: 8. The CDR3 loop spans 18 amino acids. The CDR3 reads CASRAGLAGGWNTGELFF. The CDR3 DNA reads TGTGCCAGCCGCGCGGGACTAGCGGGGGGTTGGAACACCGGGGAGCTGTTTTTT.

J is TRBJ1-6 and V is TRBV25-1, with TRBD1 matching 7 bases. The CDR3 covers 15 residues. CDR1 MGHDK and CDR2 SYGVNS come from the germline V gene. Trimming removed 3 bases from V and 5 bases from J; junction bases left unmatched: 4. The CDR3 DNA reads as TGTGCCAGCAGTGATTACGGGACAGATAATTCACCCCTCCACTTT. Translated: CASSDYGTDNSPLHF.

This clone was seen a single time. This chain connects TRBV5-1 to TRBJ1-6; 8 bases align to TRBD1. After removal of 4 bases from V and 6 bases from J, the junction contained 3 bases not matched to a gene. CDR1 and CDR2 from the germline V gene are SGHRS and YFSETQ. CDR3 length: 14 amino acids. The CDR3 region is CASSQGQANSPLHF. The CDR3 nucleotides are TGCGCCAGCAGCCAGGGACAGGCTAATTCACCCCTCCACTTT.

The V gene is TRBV11-2, the J gene TRBJ2-7; D call uncertain. From germline, CDR1 is SGHAT and CDR2 FQNNGV. With 1 base removed from V and 6 bases from J, the gap between germline ends came to 16 bases. The CDR3 extends over 15 amino acids. The CDR3 coding sequence is TGTGCCAGCAGCTTAGTCGAGGCCCTTCGGTTCGAGCAGTACTTC. Encoded protein: CASSLVEALRFEQYF.

The V gene is TRBV19, the J gene TRBJ2-7; 10 bases map to TRBD2. V was pared by 2 bases and J by 10 bases, with 5 bases of the junction left unmatched. There are 13 residues in the CDR3. Germline V lookup: CDR1 LNHDA, CDR2 SQIVND (reference sequence). CDR3 loop: CASSIRTSGDQYF. The CDR3 DNA sequence: TGTGCCAGTAGTATACGTACTAGCGGGGATCAGTACTTC.

The chain combines TRBV28 with TRBJ1-4, with D perhaps matching TRBD1 (5 bases). CDR3 size: 16 residues. The germline gives CDR1 MDHEN, CDR2 SYDVKM. V was pared by 5 bases and J by 7 bases, with 20 bases between. Here the CDR3 reads CASSLNPGGGSEKLFF. The CDR3 DNA follows: TGTGCCAGCAGTCTCAACCCCGGGGGAGGGAGTGAAAAACTGTTTTTT.

This clone was seen only once. The chain uses TRBV7-6 and TRBJ1-4, with 7 bases identical to TRBD1. CDR3 length equals 15 residues. The J segment lost 6 bases and the V segment lost 5 bases, leaving 9 bases of the junction unmatched. The germline CDR1 and CDR2 sequences are SGHVS and FNYEAQ. As DNA, the CDR3 is TGTGCCAGCAGCCGGAGGTACAGGGGAGATGAAAAACTGTTTTTT. Translating it yields CASSRRYRGDEKLFF.

The rearrangement links TRBV11-3 to TRBJ2-3, with unresolved D. Trimming removed 5 bases from V and 0 bases from J, with 15 bases in between. The CDR3 loop spans 16 amino acids. Per germline, CDR1 SGHNT and CDR2 YENEEA. The CDR3 region has the DNA TGTGCCAGCAGCCCTGGCGGCCAGAGGAGCACAGATACGCAGTATTTT. As protein: CASSPGGQRSTDTQYF. The variable domain in full, completed from reference TRBV11-3 and TRBJ2-3, reads EAGVVQSPRYKIIEKKQPVAFWCNPISGHNTLYWYLQNLGQGPELLIRYENEEAVDDSQLPKDRFSAERLKGVDSTLKIQPAELGDSAVYLCASSPGGQRSTDTQYFGPGTRLTVL.

The V gene is TRBV7-8, the J gene TRBJ1-5, with a possible D match to TRBD1 (6 bases). V dropped 6 bases and J dropped 2 bases, with 14 bases sitting between them. Germline V CDR1 and CDR2: SGHVS, FQNEAQ. This CDR3 comprises 15 residues. Here the CDR3 DNA reads TGTGCCAGCAGTACAGGGACCTCGGGCAATCAGCCCCAGCATTTT. It specifies CASSTGTSGNQPQHF.

This chain uses TRBV4-3 with TRBJ1-2, with 7 bases that match TRBD1. CDR1 is LGHNA and CDR2 is YSLEER in the germline V gene. There are 14 residues in the CDR3. The V and J ends lost 0 bases and 3 bases, in that order; junction bases with no gene match: 1. CDR3 DNA: TGCGCCAGCAGCCAAGACGACAGGGACTATGGCTACACCTTC. It translates to CASSQDDRDYGYTF.

The V call is TRBV7-9, the J call TRBJ2-1, with TRBD1 matching 10 bases. Germline V gene data show CDR1 as SEHNR and CDR2 as FQNEAQ (reference sequence). The J segment lost 6 bases and the V segment lost 6 bases, leaving 8 bases of the junction unmatched. This CDR3 contains 15 residues. For the CDR3, the DNA is TGTGCCAGCAGTCATGACAGGGGGCAGCGCAATGAGCAGTTCTTC. Translation gives CASSHDRGQRNEQFF.